Each of the 7 T cell receptor beta chains below was sequenced from the same sample in a study of lymphopenia after photon versus proton radiotherapy. The assay was immunoSEQ multiplex PCR, and TCRdb's table has in-frame clones only and misses some. Here the sample spans under 30,000 clones, roughly 86% being singletons. The source was peripheral blood, collected from a patient treated with proton-based radiotherapy. These receptors were obtained from a woman in her fifties or sixties with cholangiocarcinoma. Some clones in this sample may be carry-over from other donors' samples.

The rearrangement joins TRBV7-8 to TRBJ2-7; D is perhaps TRBD1 or TRBD2 (7 bases each). V was cut by 8 bases and J by 2 bases, with 16 bases left in between. From germline, CDR1 is SGHVS and CDR2 FQNEAQ. CDR3 length: 14 amino acids. As DNA, the CDR3 is TGTGCCAGCGGGAGGGGGCGGATGACCTACGAGCAGTACTTC. Translating gives CASGRGRMTYEQYF.

In its sample, this clone was seen a few times. The CDR3 nucleotides read TGTGCCAGCAACCTACAGGGCACGAGCACTGAAGCTTTCTTT. Protein product: CASNLQGTSTEAFF. The gene calls are TRBV7-2 and TRBJ1-1, with D possibly TRBD1 on 6 matching bases. Trimming took off 7 bases at V and 4 bases at J, with 16 bases between the two ends. Germline V gene lookup returns CDR1 SGHTA and CDR2 FQGNSA. The CDR3 is made up of 14 amino acids.

The rearrangement joins TRBV18 to TRBJ1-5, with D possibly being TRBD1 (6 bases). Germline CDR1 reads KGHSH; CDR2 reads LQKENI. V was pared by 9 bases and J by 5 bases, with 11 bases between. The CDR3 spans 12 residues. The CDR3 nucleotides read TGTGCCAGTACGGGGGGCGATCAGCCCCAGCATTTT. Its protein product is CASTGGDQPQHF.

The chain couples TRBV11-3 to TRBJ1-1, with a weak D call TRBD1 (5 bases). Germline CDR1 and CDR2: SGHNT and YENEEA. This CDR3 has 13 residues. Trimming stripped 1 base from V and 6 bases from J, with 9 bases between. CDR3 coding DNA: TGTGCCAGCAGCTTAGGGCTGACAGCTGAAGCTTTCTTT. The encoded protein is CASSLGLTAEAFF.

The chain carries TRBV30 and TRBJ1-2; weak D call: TRBD1 (5 bases). Germline V gives CDR1 GTSNPN, CDR2 SVGIG (reference sequence). The CDR3 is 14 residues long. V was trimmed by 2 bases and J by 4 bases, leaving 14 bases between them. CDR3 in DNA: TGTGCCTGGAGTCCGCAGGGAGGAAGCTATGGCTACACCTTC. As protein: CAWSPQGGSYGYTF.

The CDR3 reads CASSPLQGGNTGELFF. In DNA, the CDR3 is TGTGCCAGCTCACCCCTACAGGGGGGCAACACCGGGGAGCTGTTTTTT. The chain links TRBV18 to TRBJ2-2; 8 nucleotides line up with TRBD1. From germline, CDR1 is KGHSH and CDR2 LQKENI. V was clipped by 3 bases and J by 2 bases; unmatched bases: 5. The CDR3 is 16 residues long.

V usage is TRBV7-3 and J usage is TRBJ1-2; 8 bases align to TRBD1. There are 13 residues in the CDR3. Germline lookup yields CDR1 SGHTA and CDR2 FQGTGA. The V segment lost 5 bases and the J segment 8 bases; nucleotides outside the gene matches: 7. The CDR3 loop reads CASSPGQGLGYTF. The CDR3, as DNA: TGTGCCAGCAGCCCAGGACAGGGTTTGGGCTACACCTTC.